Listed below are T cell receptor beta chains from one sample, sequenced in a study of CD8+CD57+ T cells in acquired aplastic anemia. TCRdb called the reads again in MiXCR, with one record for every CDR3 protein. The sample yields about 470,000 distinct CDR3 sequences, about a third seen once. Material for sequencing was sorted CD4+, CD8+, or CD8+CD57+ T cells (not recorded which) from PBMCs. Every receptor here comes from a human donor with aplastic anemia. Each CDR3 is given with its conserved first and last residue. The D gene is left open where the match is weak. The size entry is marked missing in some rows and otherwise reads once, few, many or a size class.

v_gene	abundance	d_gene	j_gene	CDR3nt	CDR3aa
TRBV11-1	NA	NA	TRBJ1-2	TGTGCCAGCAGCTCCCATTTTGCGCAGTCTAACTATGGCTACACCTTC	CASSSHFAQSNYGYTF
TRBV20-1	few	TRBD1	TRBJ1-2	TGCAAAGGGATTGGGACAGGGGTTGGCTACATCTTC	CKGIGTGVGYIF
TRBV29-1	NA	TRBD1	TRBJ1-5	TGCAGCGTTGCGGACAGGGGGCAGCAGCCTCAGCATTTT	CSVADRGQQPQHF
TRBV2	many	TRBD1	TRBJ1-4	TGTGCCAGCAGCAGTCAGGGGGCGCAGGAAAAACTGTTTTTT	CASSSQGAQEKLFF
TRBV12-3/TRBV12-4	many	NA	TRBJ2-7	TGTGCCAGCAGTCCCCTTTCCCGAGACAGACGGTACGAGCAGTACTTC	CASSPLSRDRRYEQYF
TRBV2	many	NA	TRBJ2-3	TGTGCCAGCATTGAGGCAGGGGGGGGTTCAGATACGCAGTATTTT	CASIEAGGGSDTQYF
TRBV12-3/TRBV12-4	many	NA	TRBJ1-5	TGTGCCAGCAGTCCACGGGCCAATGGACAGCCCCAGCATTTT	CASSPRANGQPQHF
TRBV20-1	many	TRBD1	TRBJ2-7	TGCAGTGGGAAGGACAGGGCGTCCTACGAGCAGTACTTC	CSGKDRASYEQYF
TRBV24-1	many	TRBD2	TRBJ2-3	TGTGCCACCAGTGAAATAGCGGGAGGGCCGGGTACGCAGTATTTT	CATSEIAGGPGTQYF
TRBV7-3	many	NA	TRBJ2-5	TGTGCCAGCAGCTTACATTCAGGGGCCCAGTACTTC	CASSLHSGAQYF
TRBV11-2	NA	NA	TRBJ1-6	TGTGCCAGCAGCTCCGCCAGGGGAGCTAATTCACCCCTCCACTTT	CASSSARGANSPLHF
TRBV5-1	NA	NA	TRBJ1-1	TGCGCCAGCAGCTTCGCGATACTCGGGCAAGAAGCTTTCTTT	CASSFAILGQEAFF
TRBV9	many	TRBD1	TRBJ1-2	TGTGCCAGCAGCGTAGGAGGGACAGGTCCTAACTATGGCTACACCTTC	CASSVGGTGPNYGYTF
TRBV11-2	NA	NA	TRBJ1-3	TGTGCCAGCAGCTTAGTTCGAACCGGAAACACCATATATTTT	CASSLVRTGNTIYF
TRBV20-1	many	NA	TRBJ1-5	TGCAGTGCTAGATCACCATATAGCAATCAGCCCCAGCATTTT	CSARSPYSNQPQHF
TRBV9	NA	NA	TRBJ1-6	TGTGCCAGCACCCTAGGTGCGGATTCACCCCTCCACTTT	CASTLGADSPLHF
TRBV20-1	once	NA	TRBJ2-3	TGCAGTGCTAGGGTAGAGGACATCTGGGGGGGCTTGCGTAGTATACGAACAGATACGCAGTATTTT	CSARVEDIWGGLRSIRTDTQYF
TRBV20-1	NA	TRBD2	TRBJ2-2	TGCAGTGCTAGAGTGGCGGGGGCGAACACCGGGGAGCTGTTTTTT	CSARVAGANTGELFF